What follows are 25 T cell receptor beta chains derived from one specimen sequenced in a study of blood T cells in healthy people across ages. A second PCR, run for about 7 to 11 cycles, used a sample-barcoded 5' primer plus a J-beta primer mix. TCRdb reanalysed the 5' RACE reads using MiXCR and keeps one entry per CDR3 protein. The sample includes approximately 1.5 million distinct CDR3 sequences, roughly a third of them seen just once. Sequenced input: blood. These receptors came from a woman in her twenties or thirties in good health.

This clonotype was observed a handful of times. The genes are TRBV27 and TRBJ2-4, with 10 positions matching TRBD1. With V trimmed by 3 bases and J by 15 bases, 8 bases remained unmatched. Germline V gives CDR1 MNHEY, CDR2 SMNVEV (reference sequence). The CDR3 contains 13 residues. This chain's CDR3 is CASSFRDRGPPYF. As DNA, the CDR3 is TGTGCCAGCAGTTTCCGGGACAGGGGCCCCCCGTACTTC.

This clonotype was counted many times. The rearrangement uses TRBV7-2 and TRBJ2-5; TRBD1 agrees at 8 bases. The CDR3 loop spans 16 amino acids. Trimming removed 3 bases from V and 5 bases from J; junction bases left unmatched: 11. From germline, CDR1 is SGHTA and CDR2 FQGNSA. In DNA, the CDR3 is TGTGCCAGCAGCTTTAGAGTTGGGGGACAGGTGGAGACCCAGTACTTC. This codes for CASSFRVGGQVETQYF.

This clonotype was counted at least ten times. V usage is TRBV29-1 and J usage is TRBJ2-5, with 7 bases lining up with TRBD1. This CDR3 is 12 amino acids long. V lost 7 bases, J lost 5 bases, and 7 bases stayed unmatched. Germline V CDR1 and CDR2: SQVTM, ANQGSEA. The CDR3 loop reads CSGDSPGETQYF. For the CDR3, the DNA is TGCAGCGGGGACAGCCCGGGGGAGACCCAGTACTTC.

This clonotype has just a few counts. DNA for the CDR3: TGTGCCAGCAGTTCAGGGGAGCTCCTCCCGAATAATGAAAAACTGTTTTTT. This gives the protein CASSSGELLPNNEKLFF. The chain carries TRBV28 and TRBJ1-4, with a tentative D call TRBD1 (6 bases). Germline lookup yields CDR1 MDHEN and CDR2 SYDVKM. Trimming left V 4 bases short and J 4 bases short, with 19 bases between. This CDR3 region has 17 residues.

This chain links TRBV20-1 with TRBJ2-3; unclear D gene. Germline CDR1 reads DFQATT; CDR2 reads SNEGSKA (reference sequence). V lost 6 bases and J 7 bases, leaving 17 bases between the germline ends. The CDR3 sequence is 13 residues long. The DNA of the CDR3 is TGCAGTGCCACCCTCACAACGGAAAATACGCAGTATTTT. This gives the protein CSATLTTENTQYF.

This clonotype occurred a few times. This chain joins TRBV20-1 and TRBJ1-1; D is unclear. With 5 bases removed from V and 0 bases from J, the gap between germline ends came to 10 bases. The CDR3 sequence is 13 residues long. Germline values: CDR1 DFQATT, CDR2 SNEGSKA (reference sequence). The CDR3 sequence: CSAAGLLNTEAFF. CDR3 nucleotides: TGCAGTGCTGCAGGATTGCTGAACACTGAAGCTTTCTTT.

This chain uses TRBV6-1 with TRBJ2-1, with TRBD2 matching over 12 bases. Per the germline V gene, CDR1 is MNHNS and CDR2 is SASEGT. After removal of 2 bases from V and 15 bases from J, the junction contained 14 bases not matched to a gene. The CDR3 sequence is 16 residues long. The CDR3 region has the DNA TGTGCCAGCAGTGAATCCGGACTAGCGGGGACCTTCCGGCGGTTCTTC. This codes for CASSESGLAGTFRRFF.

The V gene is TRBV6-2 or TRBV6-3, the J gene TRBJ2-1, with 13 bases aligning to TRBD2. Trimming cost V 5 bases and J 0 bases; bases outside gene matches: 7. This CDR3 has 18 residues. Germline CDR1 MNHEY, CDR2 SVGEGT. CDR3 DNA: TGTGCCAGCAGTCTACTAGCGGGGGGGATGAGCTCCTACAATGAGCAGTTCTTC. It yields the protein CASSLLAGGMSSYNEQFF.

The chain is built from TRBV9 and TRBJ2-3, with TRBD2 identical over 9 bases. The CDR3 is made up of 18 amino acids. Germline CDR1 is SGDLS and CDR2 is YYNGEE. V was clipped by 2 bases and J by 5 bases; unmatched bases: 15. CDR3 DNA sequence: TGTGCCAGCAGCGTCCAAGCTGGGGCGGGGGGGCCCGGAGATACGCAGTATTTT. Its protein product is CASSVQAGAGGPGDTQYF.

The chain carries TRBV30 and TRBJ2-3; 11 positions match TRBD1. In germline, CDR1 is GTSNPN, CDR2 SVGIG (reference sequence). The CDR3 consists of 16 residues. V shed 2 bases, J shed 3 bases, and the junction held 7 bases outside the gene matches. CDR3 region: CAWSPGTGGSTDTQYF. The CDR3 nucleotides read TGTGCCTGGAGTCCGGGGACAGGGGGATCAACAGATACGCAGTATTTT. Supplemented by reference TRBV30 and TRBJ2-3, the full variable domain reads SQTIHQWPATLVQPVGSPLSLECTVEGTSNPNLYWYRQAAGRGLQLLFYSVGIGQISSEVPQNLSASRPQDRQFILSSKKLLLSDSGFYLCAWSPGTGGSTDTQYFGPGTRLTVL.

This clonotype has at least ten counts. The V gene is TRBV20-1, the J gene TRBJ1-6, with 8 bases matching TRBD1. This CDR3 has 15 amino acids. The V segment lost 4 bases and the J segment 10 bases; nucleotides outside the gene matches: 12. CDR1 is DFQATT, CDR2 SNEGSKA, per germline (reference sequence). The CDR3 spells CSAKDRERVRSPLHF. In DNA form, the CDR3 reads TGCAGTGCTAAGGACAGGGAGAGAGTCAGGTCACCCCTCCACTTT.

This sequence joins TRBV4-1 and TRBJ1-1; D possibly corresponds to TRBD1 (6 bases). V lost 0 bases to trimming and J lost 3 bases, with 14 bases between them. Germline CDR1 and CDR2: MGHRA and YSYEKL. This CDR3 comprises 16 residues. The CDR3 nucleotides are TGCGCCAGCAGCCAAGATTTCGGGGGGCTGGACACTGAAGCTTTCTTT. It encodes CASSQDFGGLDTEAFF.

V and J are TRBV7-2 and TRBJ2-3, with 8 bases matching TRBD2. The CDR3 is made up of 16 amino acids. Germline CDR1 and CDR2: SGHTA and FQGNSA. The junction had 7 bases not matched to a gene; V was cut back by 3 bases and J by 2 bases. CDR3 loop: CASSFVGGAYTDTQYF. The CDR3 DNA reads as TGTGCCAGCAGCTTTGTCGGGGGGGCCTACACAGATACGCAGTATTTT.

This clonotype was seen a handful of times. The chain joins TRBV2 to TRBJ2-5; a possible D gene is TRBD2 (7 bases). The CDR3 has 14 residues. The V end lost 6 bases, the J end lost 3 bases, and 14 bases lay between the germline ends. The germline CDR1 and CDR2 sequences are SNHLY and FYNNEI. The CDR3 sequence: CASRAWGGKETQYF. For the CDR3, the DNA is TGTGCCAGCAGAGCCTGGGGGGGCAAAGAGACCCAGTACTTC. The full variable domain, in which reference TRBV2 and TRBJ2-5 provide the parts outside the CDR3, is EPEVTQTPSHQVTQMGQEVILRCVPISNHLYFYWYRQILGQKVEFLVSFYNNEISEKSEIFDDQFSVERPDGSNFTLKIRSTKLEDSAMYFCASRAWGGKETQYFGPGTRLLVL.

This clonotype was seen a handful of times. The gene calls are TRBV4-1 and TRBJ2-2; D might be TRBD2 (5 bases). The germline CDR1 and CDR2 sequences are MGHRA and YSYEKL. CDR3 size: 17 residues. Trimming took off 0 bases at V and 2 bases at J, with 13 bases between the two ends. DNA for the CDR3: TGCGCCAGCAGCCAAGATTTAGTGGGAGTAAACACCGGGGAGCTGTTTTTT. It is translated as CASSQDLVGVNTGELFF.

The rearrangement joins TRBV30 to TRBJ2-5; TRBD1 aligns across 7 bases. The DNA end lines up better with TRBJ2-7; the J call may be wrong. Germline loops: CDR1 GTSNPN, CDR2 SVGIG (reference sequence). This CDR3 has 13 residues. This CDR3 reads CAGWAGGVYEQYF. The CDR3 region has the DNA TGTGCCGGCTGGGCAGGGGGTGTATACGAGCAGTACTTC.

This clonotype turned up a few times. A much bigger clone sits one base away, suggesting this may be a read error. This chain uses TRBV12-3 or TRBV12-4 with TRBJ2-7; D perhaps matches TRBD2 (6 bases). This CDR3 has 14 residues. The CDR3 sequence is CAGSLPGSTYEQYF. CDR3 bases: TGTGCCGGCAGCCTTCCCGGGAGTACCTACGAGCAGTACTTC.

Details on this clonotype: One junction end disagrees with the germline gene, perhaps due to a read error. This chain connects TRBV10-3 to TRBJ1-2, with 7 bases lining up with TRBD1. The CDR3 runs 15 residues. Per the germline V gene, CDR1 is ENHRY and CDR2 is SYGVKD. This chain's CDR3 is CAVSATGEGSYGYTF. The CDR3 DNA reads TGTGCCGTCAGTGCTACAGGGGAGGGTAGCTATGGCTACACCTTC.

As regards this clonotype: Being one base from a much bigger clone, this may be a read error. The V gene is TRBV24-1, the J gene TRBJ2-1; TRBD2 agrees at 9 bases. The J call is doubtful: the DNA matches TRBJ2-7 better. The CDR3 has 16 amino acids. Germline-derived CDR1 and CDR2 are KGHDR and SFDVKD. The CDR3 here is CATSDAGTSSYNEQYF. The DNA for the CDR3 is TGTGCCACCAGTGATGCCGGGACTAGCAGCTACAATGAGCAGTACTTC.

The J gene is TRBJ2-1, the V gene TRBV7-9, with 10 bases identical to TRBD1. V lost 5 bases, J lost 9 bases, and 1 base stayed unmatched. Germline CDR1 reads SEHNR; CDR2 reads FQNEAQ (reference sequence). The CDR3 covers 12 residues. CDR3 DNA sequence: TGTGCCAGCAGCCGACAGGGGGCTGAGCAGTTCTTC. Protein: CASSRQGAEQFF.

The V call is TRBV3-1, the J call TRBJ2-7; D ambiguous. The V and J ends lost 1 base and 5 bases respectively, with 12 bases between them. Germline CDR1 and CDR2: LGHDT and YNNKEL (reference sequence). This CDR3 comprises 14 residues. CDR3 residues: CASSQGPKRNEQYF. The CDR3 coding sequence is TGTGCCAGCAGCCAAGGGCCCAAAAGGAACGAGCAGTACTTC.

This clonotype was observed a handful of times. V and J are TRBV6-5 and TRBJ2-3, with 9 bases aligning to TRBD2. Unmatched junction bases numbered 11, after V lost 9 bases and J lost 4 bases. The germline gives CDR1 MNHEY, CDR2 SVGAGI. The CDR3 length is 15 residues. The CDR3 sequence is CASRFVIAGADTQYF. Written as DNA, the CDR3 is TGTGCCAGTAGGTTTGTAATAGCGGGGGCAGATACGCAGTATTTT.

This clonotype was observed many times. This chain links TRBV29-1 with TRBJ2-1; TRBD1 agrees at 8 bases. This CDR3 has 14 residues. Germline V lookup: CDR1 SQVTM, CDR2 ANQGSEA. V dropped 1 base and J dropped 3; count of bases not matched to a gene: 2. The CDR3 loop is CSVEGTGNYNEQFF. The CDR3 region has the DNA TGCAGCGTTGAAGGGACAGGGAACTACAATGAGCAGTTCTTC.

The rearrangement joins TRBV20-1 to TRBJ2-7; maybe TRBD2 (5 bases). CDR3 size: 12 residues. The germline V and J ends were trimmed by 7 bases and 3 bases, with 13 bases remaining between them. Per the germline V gene, CDR1 is DFQATT and CDR2 is SNEGSKA (reference sequence). The CDR3 DNA reads TGCAGTGGACAAGGAGAGGGCTACGAGCAGTACTTC. Amino acid sequence: CSGQGEGYEQYF.

The rearrangement links TRBV28 to TRBJ1-5; D gene ambiguous. Germline V gene sequence: CDR1 MDHEN, CDR2 SYDVKM. V was trimmed by 6 bases and J by 3 bases, leaving 15 bases between them. The CDR3 is 15 amino acids. CDR3 bases: TGTGCCAGCAGCCCCTCTCCAGGTAACAATCAGCCCCAGCATTTT. This sequence encodes CASSPSPGNNQPQHF.